The clone carrying this T cell receptor (beta chain) was observed a handful of times. This sample was included in a study of blood T cell repertoires in COVID-19. Overall study: PBMCs, B-cell-depleted T cells, or T cells provided the cDNA or gDNA that made up the material.

Everyone who took part was roughly 18 to 89 years old, and they came from about 25 US areas. Participant-given clinical history determined each cohort assignment. Original analysis: Scientists estimated how many nucleated cells there were by amplifying reference gene primers. Sequencing was performed with immunoSEQ multiplex PCR; in TCRdb, only in-frame clones are kept and a portion is missing. V and J calls and clone size are given by that table; D and trimming were obtained from the DNA. Of 140,000 to 150,000 clones in the sample, around four fifths were seen once. Trimming cost V 6 bases and J 10 bases, with 7 bases left between them. CDR3 length equals 11 residues.

Specimen: PBMCs or T cells enriched from blood (not recorded which). The J gene is TRBJ1-6, the V gene TRBV12-3 or TRBV12-4; D gene uncertain. The origin of this receptor is a woman aged 50 to 60 who had recovered from COVID-19. In nucleotides, the CDR3 is TGTGCCAGCAGGTCCCAATCACCCCTCCACTTT. Encoded protein: CASRSQSPLHF.